The clone carrying this T cell receptor (beta chain) was recorded many times. As yet, its antigen is unknown. This CDR3 has 14 amino acids. Deletions cut 4 bases from V and 3 bases from J, with 12 bases between. CDR1 and CDR2 from the germline V gene are MDHEN and SYDVKM. This entry belongs to a study of regulatory T cells in long-lasting Graves disease. About the research overall: Positivity for TSH receptor antibodies plus over 5 years of antithyroid drugs meant persistent Graves' disease.

Arm-PCR of CDR3 regions and iRepertoire HTBI primers were used to build TCR beta libraries. One entry per CDR3 protein results from TCRdb running MiXCR on the multiplex PCR reads. Found here are 300,000 to 400,000 distinct CDR3 sequences, around a fifth of them singletons; the top ten hold less than 35%. As to time point: persistent/refractory GD, antithyroid drugs over 5 years with positive TRAb. TCR sequences were obtained from RNA taken from PBMCs. Study-wide findings and caveats: Comparison showed that persistent patients shared more public clonotypes (about 2,800) than new patients (about 970).

Sequencing was performed on peripheral blood mononuclear cells (PBMCs), taken when the disease was refractory, from a patient treated with antithyroid drugs. This sequence was found in a female donor with Graves disease. This rearrangement joins TRBV28 to TRBJ2-5, with D unresolved. CDR3 DNA sequence: TGTGCCAGCAGTTCGCCCTCCCGGGAAGAGACCCAGTACTTC. Amino acid sequence: CASSSPSREETQYF.